This entry lists 9 T cell receptor beta chains sequenced from one sample in a study of siplizumab effects on memory and regulatory T cells. Method: immunoSEQ multiplex PCR; TCRdb's copy keeps in-frame clones and lacks some. Counted here are tens of thousands of clones, approximately 93% occurring once; the ten biggest clones make up 4.5% to 6.5%. The sequenced sample consisted of CD8+ T cells sorted from blood. All receptors come from a human donor in good health.

This rearrangement joins TRBV7-7 to TRBJ2-5, with D unclear. Deletions cut 5 bases from V and 1 base from J, with 8 bases between. CDR1 is SSHAT, CDR2 FNYEAQ, per germline (reference sequence). The CDR3 sequence is 13 residues long. The CDR3 spells CASSHKGQETQYF. CDR3 in DNA: TGTGCCAGCAGCCATAAGGGCCAAGAGACCCAGTACTTC.

This clone turned up a few times. The J gene is TRBJ2-7, the V gene TRBV9; tentatively, D is TRBD2 (6 bases). The germline gives CDR1 SGDLS, CDR2 YYNGEE. V lost 0 bases, J lost 2 bases, and 12 bases lay in between. The CDR3 is 15 amino acids. CDR3 in amino acids: CASSVAGSGAYEQYF. The CDR3 region has the DNA TGTGCCAGCAGCGTAGCAGGTAGCGGCGCCTACGAGCAGTACTTC. Full variable domain (rest looked up from reference TRBV9 and TRBJ2-7): DSGVTQTPKHLITATGQRVTLRCSPRSGDLSVYWYQQSLDQGLQFLIQYYNGEERAKGNILERFSAQQFPDLHSELNLSSLELGDSALYFCASSVAGSGAYEQYFGPGTRLTVT.

The V call is TRBV19, the J call TRBJ1-5; 7 positions match TRBD1. V lost 5 bases and J lost 0; bases outside the gene matches: 4. The CDR3 is 15 amino acids. Germline CDR1 and CDR2: LNHDA and SQIVND (reference sequence). The CDR3 sequence is CASSFGTASNQPQHF. The CDR3 DNA follows: TGTGCCAGTAGTTTCGGGACAGCTAGCAATCAGCCCCAGCATTTT.

This chain connects TRBV5-4 to TRBJ1-1; the D is unclear. CDR3 length: 13 residues. CDR1 and CDR2 from the germline V gene are SGHNT and YYREEE (reference sequence). Trimming pared 0 bases from V and 0 bases from J, leaving 3 bases between. This chain's CDR3 is CASSLGVNTEAFF. The CDR3 DNA is TGTGCCAGCAGCTTGGGTGTGAACACTGAAGCTTTCTTT.

The chain carries TRBV5-1 and TRBJ2-7, with D perhaps matching TRBD1 (5 bases). CDR3 length: 11 residues. CDR1 and CDR2 (germline): SGHRS, YFSETQ. V was trimmed by 0 bases and J by 7 bases, leaving 5 bases between them. The DNA for the CDR3 is TGCGCCAGCAGCTTGGGGACAGAGCAGTACTTC. It specifies CASSLGTEQYF.

A single count supports this clone. This chain joins TRBV6-5 and TRBJ1-4; perhaps TRBD1 as D (5 bases). The germline V gene has CDR1 MNHEY and CDR2 SVGAGI. V lost 6 bases, J lost 6 bases, and 14 bases lay in between. The CDR3 covers 14 residues. This CDR3 is CASRFPGPDEKLFF. DNA for the CDR3: TGTGCCAGCAGGTTCCCGGGACCCGATGAAAAACTGTTTTTT.

The chain uses TRBV2 and TRBJ2-7, with D possibly TRBD2 on 7 matching bases. V was trimmed by 5 bases and J by 3 bases, leaving 17 bases between them. CDR3 length equals 15 residues. Germline V gene data show CDR1 as SNHLY and CDR2 as FYNNEI. The DNA of the CDR3 is TGTGCCAGCAGTCCCTACGGGGGGCCGGGCTACGAGCAGTACTTC. It translates to CASSPYGGPGYEQYF.

This sequence joins TRBV9 and TRBJ2-7; D tentatively reads TRBD1 or TRBD2 (5 bases each). Between the trimmed V and J ends, which lost 0 bases and 5 bases, there was a span of 9 bases. Germline-derived CDR1 and CDR2 are SGDLS and YYNGEE. The CDR3 has 13 amino acids. The CDR3 spells CASSVGQGDEQYF. CDR3 coding DNA: TGTGCCAGCAGCGTAGGGCAGGGAGACGAGCAGTACTTC.

V gene TRBV6-5 combines with J gene TRBJ1-5, with D hard to call. CDR1 and CDR2 from the germline V gene are MNHEY and SVGAGI. V dropped 2 bases and J dropped 5 bases, with 7 bases sitting between them. The CDR3 has 13 amino acids. The CDR3 here is CASSYLRDQPQHF. DNA for the CDR3: TGTGCCAGCAGTTACCTGAGGGATCAGCCCCAGCATTTT.